This TCR beta chain comes out of a study of metastatic and nonmetastatic thyroid tumors. Across the whole study: Repertoires of blood and of tissue (tumor or nodule) from malignant and benign thyroid patients were compared. Regarding the study as a whole: Compared with benign nodules, malignant thyroid tumors were reported to have significantly higher TCR beta diversity in both blood and tumor.

This clone has more than one count but fewer than ten. Its antigen is unidentified. Not a single patient had been given any form of treatment at any point before undergoing thyroid surgery. Per the study methods: Differences in CDR3 between clinicopathological groups were drawn on to build a classifier intended to discriminate distant-metastatic papillary thyroid cancer patients. MiXCR was used by TCRdb to re-call the PCR reads. These V and J calls derive from TCRdb rather than the authors' analysis. The data show roughly 20,000 clones, roughly 38% seen once. Germline values: CDR1 MNHNS, CDR2 SASEGT. The CDR3 totals 17 residues. V lost 5 bases and J lost 5; bases outside the gene matches: 14.

The gene calls are TRBV6-1 and TRBJ1-2, with 10 bases aligning to TRBD1. The sequence was obtained from a female donor with papillary thyroid cancer or a benign thyroid nodule (not recorded which). Some clones in this sample may be carry-over from other donors' samples. Sequencing was carried out using tumor tissue. CDR3 residues: CASSLRQGAFIFYGYTF. In DNA form, the CDR3 reads TGTGCCAGCAGTTTAAGACAGGGGGCATTTATCTTTTATGGCTACACCTTC.